This record covers a single TCR beta chain. These data come from a study of blood T cell repertoires in COVID-19. Whole-study context: Collection of acute and convalescent COVID-19 samples took place in the United States, Italy and Spain.

Participant-reported clinical history was the basis for cohort assignment. Repertoires were generated with immunoSEQ multiplex PCR, while TCRdb's copy carries only in-frame clones and drops some. The sample yields 150,000 to 190,000 clones, roughly 80% seen once. J gave up 1 base and V 6 bases, and 4 bases lay outside the gene matches. CDR3 length: 14 residues. CDR1 SGHKS and CDR2 YYEKEE come from the germline V gene (reference sequence). The receptor comes from a man in his fifties or sixties who had recovered from COVID-19. This chain links TRBV5-5 with TRBJ1-1, with 9 bases aligning to TRBD1. The sample consisted of PBMCs or T cells enriched from blood (not recorded which). As DNA, the CDR3 is TGTGCCAGCATGAACAGGGGGCCGAACACTGAAGCTTTCTTT. The encoded protein is CASMNRGPNTEAFF.